This TCR beta chain was profiled in a study of blood T cell repertoires in COVID-19. The wider study: T cells, B-cell-depleted T cells, or PBMCs supplied cDNA or gDNA.

Trimming removed 6 bases from V and 3 bases from J; junction bases left unmatched: 9. CDR3 length: 15 residues. The germline V gene has CDR1 SGHNT and CDR2 YYREEE (reference sequence). Source study methods: Nucleated cell counts were estimated from reference gene primer amplification. Using immunoSEQ multiplex PCR, the repertoire was profiled, and TCRdb retains in-frame clones only, with some absent. The V and J calls and clone size are taken from that table; D and trimming were inferred from the DNA. The data hold about 25,000 clones, with more than 75% observed a single time. The chain links TRBV5-4 to TRBJ2-3, with TRBD2 matching over 8 bases. The sequence derives from a man over 45 with active COVID-19. Sequencing input: peripheral blood. The CDR3 spells CASNIRGGRTDTQYF. CDR3 bases: TGTGCCAGCAACATCCGGGGGGGCCGTACAGATACGCAGTATTTT.